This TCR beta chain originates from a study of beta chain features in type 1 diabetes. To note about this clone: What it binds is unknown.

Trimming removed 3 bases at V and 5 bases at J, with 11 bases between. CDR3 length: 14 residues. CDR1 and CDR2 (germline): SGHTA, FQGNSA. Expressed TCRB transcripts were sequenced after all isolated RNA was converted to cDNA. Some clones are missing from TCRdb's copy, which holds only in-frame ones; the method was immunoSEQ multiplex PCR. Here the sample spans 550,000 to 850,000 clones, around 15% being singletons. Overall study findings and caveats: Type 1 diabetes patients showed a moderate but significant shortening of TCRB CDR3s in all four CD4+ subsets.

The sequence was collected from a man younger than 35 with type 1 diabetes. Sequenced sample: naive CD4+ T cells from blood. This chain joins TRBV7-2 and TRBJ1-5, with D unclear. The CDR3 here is CASSFPGGHQPQHF. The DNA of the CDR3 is TGTGCCAGCAGCTTCCCAGGAGGGCATCAGCCCCAGCATTTT.